The rows below give T cell receptor beta chains drawn from one sample of a study of cytomegalovirus exposure and HLA in healthy donors. Assay used: immunoSEQ multiplex PCR; TCRdb lists only in-frame clones, some missing. The sample consists of about 140,000 clones, about 75% of them appearing once. Sequenced: PBMCs. The origin of the receptors is a man aged 55 to 70 in good health and CMV-seronegative. The CDR3 runs from the conserved cysteine through the conserved F or W. Fields, in order: V gene, D gene, clone size, J gene, CDR3 protein, CDR3 DNA. The D gene is left open where the match is weak. A row's size may be missing; if present it is once, few, many or a size class.

v_call: TRBV15; d_call: TRBD2; clone_size: .; j_call: TRBJ2-5; cdr3_aa: CATSRGALTSGYTKQYF; cdr3_nt: TGTGCCACCAGCAGAGGGGCTTTGACTAGCGGGTATACGAAGCAGTACTTC
v_call: TRBV27; d_call: TRBD1; clone_size: once; j_call: TRBJ2-7; cdr3_aa: CASSLDRAIDEQYF; cdr3_nt: TGTGCCAGCAGTTTAGACAGGGCGATCGACGAGCAGTACTTC
v_call: TRBV6-1; d_call: TRBD1; clone_size: .; j_call: TRBJ1-2; cdr3_aa: CASSERGQYNYGYTF; cdr3_nt: TGTGCCAGCAGTGAAAGGGGGCAGTACAACTATGGCTACACCTTC
v_call: TRBV5-1; d_call: TRBD2; clone_size: once; j_call: TRBJ2-7; cdr3_aa: CASSLGAGEGYEQYF; cdr3_nt: TGCGCCAGCAGCTTGGGGGCGGGAGAGGGCTACGAGCAGTACTTC
v_call: TRBV19; d_call: .; clone_size: .; j_call: TRBJ1-2; cdr3_aa: CASTRTPGYGYTF; cdr3_nt: TGTGCCAGTACAAGGACACCCGGCTATGGCTACACCTTC
v_call: TRBV13; d_call: .; clone_size: few; j_call: TRBJ2-3; cdr3_aa: CASSPPEDTQYF; cdr3_nt: TGTGCCAGCAGCCCCCCGGAGGACACGCAGTATTTT
v_call: TRBV7-7; d_call: TRBD2; clone_size: once; j_call: TRBJ2-2; cdr3_aa: CASSPSGTNTGELFF; cdr3_nt: TGTGCCAGCAGCCCTAGCGGGACGAACACCGGGGAGCTGTTTTTT
v_call: TRBV6-5; d_call: .; clone_size: .; j_call: TRBJ1-4; cdr3_aa: CASSYDLQGREKLFF; cdr3_nt: TGTGCCAGCAGTTACGACCTGCAGGGTCGTGAAAAACTGTTTTTT
v_call: TRBV5-4; d_call: TRBD2; clone_size: .; j_call: TRBJ2-3; cdr3_aa: CASNPGGTRSTDTQYF; cdr3_nt: TGTGCCAGCAACCCGGGGGGGACTAGAAGCACAGATACGCAGTATTTT
v_call: TRBV28; d_call: TRBD2; clone_size: .; j_call: TRBJ2-1; cdr3_aa: CASTLTSGRLNEQFF; cdr3_nt: TGTGCCAGCACCCTGACTAGCGGGAGGCTCAATGAGCAGTTCTTC
v_call: TRBV5-1; d_call: .; clone_size: .; j_call: TRBJ2-3; cdr3_aa: CASSQFPRTDTQYF; cdr3_nt: TGCGCCAGCAGCCAGTTCCCCCGCACAGATACGCAGTATTTT
v_call: TRBV5-6; d_call: TRBD1; clone_size: .; j_call: TRBJ2-1; cdr3_aa: CASSLETGGYEQFF; cdr3_nt: TGTGCCAGCAGCTTGGAAACAGGGGGCTATGAGCAGTTCTTC
v_call: TRBV5-1; d_call: .; clone_size: .; j_call: TRBJ2-7; cdr3_aa: CASSLLLQGSEQYF; cdr3_nt: TGCGCCAGCAGCTTGCTACTACAGGGATCGGAGCAGTACTTC
v_call: TRBV5-1; d_call: .; clone_size: .; j_call: TRBJ1-1; cdr3_aa: CASSLDGRVNTEAFF; cdr3_nt: TGCGCCAGCAGCTTGGACGGCAGGGTAAACACTGAAGCTTTCTTT
v_call: TRBV4-2; d_call: TRBD1; clone_size: .; j_call: TRBJ1-5; cdr3_aa: CASSQGSGTVNQPQHF; cdr3_nt: TGTGCCAGCAGCCAAGGATCGGGGACAGTCAATCAGCCCCAGCATTTT
v_call: TRBV11-2; d_call: TRBD1; clone_size: once; j_call: TRBJ2-1; cdr3_aa: CASSLQGNNEQFF; cdr3_nt: TGTGCCAGCAGCCTACAGGGGAACAATGAGCAGTTCTTC
v_call: TRBV7-2; d_call: .; clone_size: .; j_call: TRBJ2-1; cdr3_aa: CASSLDGYNEQFF; cdr3_nt: TGTGCCAGCAGCTTAGACGGCTACAATGAGCAGTTCTTC
v_call: TRBV30; d_call: .; clone_size: .; j_call: TRBJ2-7; cdr3_aa: CAWRFVFSYEQYF; cdr3_nt: TGTGCCTGGAGGTTCGTCTTCTCCTACGAGCAGTACTTC
v_call: TRBV6-5; d_call: .; clone_size: few; j_call: TRBJ2-5; cdr3_aa: CASSLTLDSFQETQYF; cdr3_nt: TGTGCCAGCAGTTTAACCCTAGACAGTTTTCAAGAGACCCAGTACTTC
v_call: TRBV28; d_call: TRBD2; clone_size: .; j_call: TRBJ2-3; cdr3_aa: CASSPSGELNTQYF; cdr3_nt: TGTGCCAGCAGCCCCAGCGGGGAGCTAAATACGCAGTATTTT
v_call: TRBV27; d_call: .; clone_size: .; j_call: TRBJ1-2; cdr3_aa: CASSFSSGYGYTF; cdr3_nt: TGTGCCAGCAGTTTTTCCTCAGGGTACGGCTACACCTTC
v_call: TRBV6-5; d_call: TRBD2; clone_size: few; j_call: TRBJ2-5; cdr3_aa: CASSLGLARETQYF; cdr3_nt: TGTGCCAGCAGTTTGGGACTAGCGAGGGAGACCCAGTACTTC
v_call: TRBV19; d_call: .; clone_size: .; j_call: TRBJ1-1; cdr3_aa: CASSMVRPTEAFF; cdr3_nt: TGTGCCAGTAGTATGGTCAGGCCCACTGAAGCTTTCTTT
v_call: TRBV6-6; d_call: .; clone_size: .; j_call: TRBJ2-1; cdr3_aa: CASVTRGGGYNEQFF; cdr3_nt: TGTGCCAGCGTCACCCGCGGCGGAGGCTACAATGAGCAGTTCTTC
v_call: TRBV29-1; d_call: .; clone_size: .; j_call: TRBJ2-1; cdr3_aa: CSVTGQSYNEQFF; cdr3_nt: TGCAGCGTTACAGGGCAGTCCTACAATGAGCAGTTCTTC
v_call: TRBV6-6; d_call: TRBD1; clone_size: .; j_call: TRBJ1-3; cdr3_aa: CASSPADRTGNTIYF; cdr3_nt: TGTGCCAGCAGTCCCGCGGACAGGACCGGAAACACCATATATTTT
v_call: TRBV7-9; d_call: .; clone_size: .; j_call: TRBJ2-2; cdr3_aa: CASSLRQGGSGELFF; cdr3_nt: TGTGCCAGCAGCTTAAGACAGGGAGGTTCGGGGGAGCTGTTTTTT
v_call: TRBV6-5; d_call: TRBD1; clone_size: .; j_call: TRBJ1-1; cdr3_aa: CASSSPDRGMNTEAFF; cdr3_nt: TGTGCCAGCAGTTCTCCCGACAGGGGGATGAACACTGAAGCTTTCTTT
v_call: TRBV11-3; d_call: .; clone_size: .; j_call: TRBJ2-1; cdr3_aa: CASSLGSAYNEQFF; cdr3_nt: TGTGCCAGCAGCTTAGGGTCAGCGTACAATGAGCAGTTCTTC
v_call: TRBV30; d_call: .; clone_size: .; j_call: TRBJ1-4; cdr3_aa: CAWSVNAGDEKLFF; cdr3_nt: TGTGCCTGGAGTGTAAACGCAGGGGATGAAAAACTGTTTTTT
v_call: TRBV28; d_call: TRBD2; clone_size: .; j_call: TRBJ2-5; cdr3_aa: CASSSWTVNSGSWNPGETQYF; cdr3_nt: TGTGCCAGCAGCTCCTGGACAGTAAATAGCGGGAGTTGGAATCCTGGAGAGACCCAGTACTTC